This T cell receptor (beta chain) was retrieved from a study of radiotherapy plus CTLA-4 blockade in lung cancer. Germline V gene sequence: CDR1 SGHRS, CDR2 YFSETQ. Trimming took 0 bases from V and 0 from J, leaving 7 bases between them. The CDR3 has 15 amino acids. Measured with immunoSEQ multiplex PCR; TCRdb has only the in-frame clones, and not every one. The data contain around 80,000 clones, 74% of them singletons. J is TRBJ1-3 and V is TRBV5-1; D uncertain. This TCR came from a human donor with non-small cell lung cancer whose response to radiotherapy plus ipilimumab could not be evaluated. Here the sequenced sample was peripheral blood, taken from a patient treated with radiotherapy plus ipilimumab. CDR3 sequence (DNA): TGCGCCAGCAGCTTGGGGACTGTCTCTGGAAACACCATATATTTT. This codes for CASSLGTVSGNTIYF.